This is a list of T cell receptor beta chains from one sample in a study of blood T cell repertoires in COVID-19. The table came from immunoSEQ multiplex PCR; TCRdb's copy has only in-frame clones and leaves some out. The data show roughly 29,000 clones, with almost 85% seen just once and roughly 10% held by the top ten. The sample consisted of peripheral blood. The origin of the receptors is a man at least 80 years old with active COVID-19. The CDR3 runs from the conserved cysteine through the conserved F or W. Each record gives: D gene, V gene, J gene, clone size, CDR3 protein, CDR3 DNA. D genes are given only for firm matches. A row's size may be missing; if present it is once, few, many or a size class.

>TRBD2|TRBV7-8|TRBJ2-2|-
CASTRGLANTGELFF
TGTGCCAGCACCCGGGGACTAGCGAACACCGGGGAGCTGTTTTTT
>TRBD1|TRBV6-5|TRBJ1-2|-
CASSKYRGTGYTF
TGTGCCAGCAGCAAATACAGGGGAACGGGCTACACCTTC
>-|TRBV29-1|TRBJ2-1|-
CSVGQVRRGSEQFF
TGCAGCGTTGGACAGGTCCGTCGAGGTAGTGAGCAGTTCTTC
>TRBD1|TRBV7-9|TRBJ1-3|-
CASSGQGLTGNTIYF
TGTGCCAGCAGCGGACAGGGATTGACTGGAAACACCATATATTTT
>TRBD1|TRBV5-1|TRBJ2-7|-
CASRLGGGQVYEQYF
TGCGCCAGCAGACTAGGGGGCGGGCAGGTCTACGAGCAGTACTTC
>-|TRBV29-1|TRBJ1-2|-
CSVEQTRGSYGYTF
TGCAGCGTTGAGCAGACCAGAGGGAGTTATGGCTACACCTTC
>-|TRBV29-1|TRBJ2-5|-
CSVGQQGRRETQYF
TGCAGCGTCGGCCAACAGGGTAGGCGGGAGACCCAGTACTTC
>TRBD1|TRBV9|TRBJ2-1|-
CASSVFLDRQDEQFF
TGTGCCAGCAGCGTGTTTTTGGACAGGCAGGATGAGCAGTTCTTC
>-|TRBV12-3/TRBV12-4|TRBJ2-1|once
CASSFQGSDEQFF
TGTGCCAGCAGTTTTCAGGGTTCGGATGAGCAGTTCTTC
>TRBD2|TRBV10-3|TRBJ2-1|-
CAISASSGGPRSYNEQFF
TGTGCCATCAGTGCCTCTAGCGGGGGTCCTAGGTCCTACAATGAGCAGTTCTTC
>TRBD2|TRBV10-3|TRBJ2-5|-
CAMGPGGAETQYF
TGTGCCATGGGACCCGGGGGGGCAGAGACCCAGTACTTC
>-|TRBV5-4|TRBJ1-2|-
CASSPSAREGYGYTF
TGTGCCAGCAGCCCCAGTGCGAGGGAGGGCTATGGCTACACCTTC
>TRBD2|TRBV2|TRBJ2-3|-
CASSNRTRVFAGDTDTQYF
TGTGCCAGCAGTAATCGCACGCGCGTCTTTGCGGGGGACACAGATACGCAGTATTTT
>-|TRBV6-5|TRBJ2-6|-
CASRETASGANVLTF
TGTGCCAGCAGGGAGACAGCCTCTGGGGCCAACGTCCTGACTTTC
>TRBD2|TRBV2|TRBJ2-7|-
CASRERGGNYEQYF
TGTGCCAGCAGGGAACGGGGGGGGAACTACGAGCAGTACTTC
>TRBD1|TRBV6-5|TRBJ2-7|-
CASSKGTGRTYEQYF
TGTGCCAGCAGCAAAGGGACAGGGCGAACCTACGAGCAGTACTTC
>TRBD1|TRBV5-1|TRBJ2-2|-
CASSSRWTGSNTGELFF
TGCGCCAGCAGCTCCCGGTGGACAGGGTCTAACACCGGGGAGCTGTTTTTT
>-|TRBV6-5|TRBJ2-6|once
CASRDRPSGANVLTF
TGTGCCAGCCGCGACAGACCCTCTGGGGCCAACGTCCTGACTTTC
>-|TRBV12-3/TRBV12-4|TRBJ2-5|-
CASSSGRTQYF
TGTGCCAGCAGTTCGGGTAGGACCCAGTACTTC
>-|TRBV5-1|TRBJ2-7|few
CASRLQGLSYEQYF
TGCGCCAGCAGGCTTCAGGGACTCTCCTACGAGCAGTACTTC
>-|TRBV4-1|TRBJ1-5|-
CASSQDMGFDQPQHF
TGCGCCAGCAGCCAAGATATGGGCTTCGATCAGCCCCAGCATTTT
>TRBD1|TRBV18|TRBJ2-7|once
CASSLDRADEQYF
TGTGCCAGCTCCCTGGACAGGGCTGACGAGCAGTACTTC
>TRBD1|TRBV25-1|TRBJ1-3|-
CASSSTGVSGNTIYF
TGTGCCAGCAGTTCGACAGGGGTCTCTGGAAACACCATATATTTT
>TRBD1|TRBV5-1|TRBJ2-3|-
CASSLGTGGGTDTQYF
TGCGCCAGCAGCTTGGGTACAGGGGGCGGAACAGATACGCAGTATTTT
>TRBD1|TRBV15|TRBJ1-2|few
CATSLAGGGYGYTF
TGTGCCACCAGTCTAGCAGGGGGCGGCTATGGCTACACCTTC
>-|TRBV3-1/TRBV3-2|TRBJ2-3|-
CASSPFQGSTDTQYF
TGTGCCAGCAGCCCCTTCCAGGGGAGCACAGATACGCAGTATTTT
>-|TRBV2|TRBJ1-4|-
CASGAGLDEKLFF
TGTGCCAGCGGGGCAGGGCTGGATGAAAAACTGTTTTTT
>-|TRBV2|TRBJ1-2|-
CASGRIYGYTF
TGTGCCAGTGGGAGGATCTATGGCTACACCTTC
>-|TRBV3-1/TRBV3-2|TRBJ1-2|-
CASSQDSGGGSGYTF
TGTGCCAGCAGCCAAGATTCGGGGGGCGGATCCGGCTACACCTTC
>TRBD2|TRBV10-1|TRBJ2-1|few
CASSPAGLAGGYNEQFF
TGCGCCAGCAGTCCCGCAGGACTAGCGGGGGGTTACAATGAGCAGTTCTTC
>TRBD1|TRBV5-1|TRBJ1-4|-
CASSLGQGTTNEKLFF
TGCGCCAGCAGCTTGGGACAGGGTACAACTAATGAAAAACTGTTTTTT
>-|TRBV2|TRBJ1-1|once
CASSGFGPNTEAFF
TGTGCCAGCAGTGGGTTTGGCCCGAACACTGAAGCTTTCTTT
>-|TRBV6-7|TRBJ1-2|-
CASSYGGGDYGYTF
TGTGCCAGCAGTTACGGAGGGGGGGATTATGGCTACACCTTC
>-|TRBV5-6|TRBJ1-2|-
CASSLRGGKPGGYTF
TGTGCCAGCAGCCTCCGGGGTGGCAAACCGGGCGGCTACACCTTC
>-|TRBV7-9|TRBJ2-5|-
CASSSVRGGTETQYF
TGTGCCAGCAGCTCTGTTAGGGGGGGTACGGAGACCCAGTACTTC
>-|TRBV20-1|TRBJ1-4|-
CSASPGIGEKLFF
TGCAGTGCTAGTCCGGGGATTGGTGAAAAACTGTTTTTT
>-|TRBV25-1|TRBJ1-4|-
CASSDNRVAEKLFF
TGTGCCAGCAGTGATAACAGGGTGGCTGAAAAACTGTTTTTT
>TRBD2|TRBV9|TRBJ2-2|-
CASSVRLAGGTGELFF
TGTGCCAGCAGCGTGAGGCTAGCGGGGGGTACCGGGGAGCTGTTTTTT
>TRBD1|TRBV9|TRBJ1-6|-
CASSETGENSPLHF
TGTGCCAGCAGCGAAACAGGGGAGAATTCACCCCTCCACTTT
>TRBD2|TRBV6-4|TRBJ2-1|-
CASSDAAGGLNEQFF
TGTGCCAGCAGTGACGCGGCGGGGGGGCTCAATGAGCAGTTCTTC
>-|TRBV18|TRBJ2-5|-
CASSPNGGRSETQYF
TGTGCCAGCTCACCGAACGGGGGGCGGTCAGAGACCCAGTACTTC
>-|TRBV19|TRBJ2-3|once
CASKRDTSTDTQYF
TGTGCCAGTAAAAGGGACACTAGCACAGATACGCAGTATTTT
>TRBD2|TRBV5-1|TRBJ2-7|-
CASSSDQGGTYEQYF
TGCGCCAGCAGCTCCGACCAGGGAGGGACCTACGAGCAGTACTTC
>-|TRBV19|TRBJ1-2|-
CATIDDSYYGYTF
TGTGCCACCATAGATGACAGCTACTATGGCTACACCTTC
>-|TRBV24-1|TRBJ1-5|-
CATSDSAGPQHF
TGTGCCACCAGTGATTCAGCGGGGCCCCAGCATTTT
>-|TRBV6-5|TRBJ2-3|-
CASSSRTVTDTQYF
TGTGCCAGCAGTTCACGGACTGTAACAGATACGCAGTATTTT
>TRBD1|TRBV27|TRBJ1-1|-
CASSGTGSLNTEAFF
TGTGCCAGCAGTGGGACAGGGTCTTTGAACACTGAAGCTTTCTTT
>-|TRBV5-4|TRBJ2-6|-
CASSPSGTGISGANVLTF
TGTGCCAGCAGCCCAAGCGGGACAGGAATCTCTGGGGCCAACGTCCTGACTTTC
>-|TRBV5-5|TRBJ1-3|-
CASSGQGLSGDTIYF
TGTGCCAGCAGCGGGCAGGGCCTATCCGGCGACACCATATATTTT
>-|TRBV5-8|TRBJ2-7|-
CASSNKYEQYF
TGTGCCAGCAGCAATAAATACGAGCAGTACTTC
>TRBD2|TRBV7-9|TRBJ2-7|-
CASSLALAGSYEQYF
TGTGCCAGCAGCTTAGCGTTAGCGGGGAGCTACGAGCAGTACTTC
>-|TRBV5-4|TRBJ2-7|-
CASSSSGEQYF
TGTGCCAGCAGCTCCAGCGGGGAGCAGTACTTC
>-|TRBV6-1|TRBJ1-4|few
CASSEYAGATNEKLFF
TGTGCCAGCAGTGAATATGCGGGGGCAACTAATGAAAAACTGTTTTTT
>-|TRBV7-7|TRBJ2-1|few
CASSLNPGSEQFF
TGTGCCAGCAGCTTAAATCCGGGGAGTGAGCAGTTCTTC
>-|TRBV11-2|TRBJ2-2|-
CASSYSRGTGELFF
TGTGCCAGCAGCTACAGTCGGGGCACCGGGGAGCTGTTTTTT
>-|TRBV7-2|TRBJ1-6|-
CASSPRSGGNSPLHF
TGTGCCAGCAGCCCCCGCTCCGGAGGTAATTCACCCCTCCACTTT
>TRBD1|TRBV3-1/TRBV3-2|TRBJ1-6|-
CASSLGTGRDSPLHF
TGTGCCAGCAGCCTAGGGACAGGGCGAGATTCACCCCTCCACTTT
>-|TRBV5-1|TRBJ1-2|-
CASSREGQSNYGYTF
TGCGCCAGCAGCCGGGAAGGACAGAGTAACTATGGCTACACCTTC
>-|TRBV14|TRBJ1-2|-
CASSQALSGNYGYTF
TGTGCCAGCAGCCAAGCCCTGAGCGGAAACTATGGCTACACCTTC